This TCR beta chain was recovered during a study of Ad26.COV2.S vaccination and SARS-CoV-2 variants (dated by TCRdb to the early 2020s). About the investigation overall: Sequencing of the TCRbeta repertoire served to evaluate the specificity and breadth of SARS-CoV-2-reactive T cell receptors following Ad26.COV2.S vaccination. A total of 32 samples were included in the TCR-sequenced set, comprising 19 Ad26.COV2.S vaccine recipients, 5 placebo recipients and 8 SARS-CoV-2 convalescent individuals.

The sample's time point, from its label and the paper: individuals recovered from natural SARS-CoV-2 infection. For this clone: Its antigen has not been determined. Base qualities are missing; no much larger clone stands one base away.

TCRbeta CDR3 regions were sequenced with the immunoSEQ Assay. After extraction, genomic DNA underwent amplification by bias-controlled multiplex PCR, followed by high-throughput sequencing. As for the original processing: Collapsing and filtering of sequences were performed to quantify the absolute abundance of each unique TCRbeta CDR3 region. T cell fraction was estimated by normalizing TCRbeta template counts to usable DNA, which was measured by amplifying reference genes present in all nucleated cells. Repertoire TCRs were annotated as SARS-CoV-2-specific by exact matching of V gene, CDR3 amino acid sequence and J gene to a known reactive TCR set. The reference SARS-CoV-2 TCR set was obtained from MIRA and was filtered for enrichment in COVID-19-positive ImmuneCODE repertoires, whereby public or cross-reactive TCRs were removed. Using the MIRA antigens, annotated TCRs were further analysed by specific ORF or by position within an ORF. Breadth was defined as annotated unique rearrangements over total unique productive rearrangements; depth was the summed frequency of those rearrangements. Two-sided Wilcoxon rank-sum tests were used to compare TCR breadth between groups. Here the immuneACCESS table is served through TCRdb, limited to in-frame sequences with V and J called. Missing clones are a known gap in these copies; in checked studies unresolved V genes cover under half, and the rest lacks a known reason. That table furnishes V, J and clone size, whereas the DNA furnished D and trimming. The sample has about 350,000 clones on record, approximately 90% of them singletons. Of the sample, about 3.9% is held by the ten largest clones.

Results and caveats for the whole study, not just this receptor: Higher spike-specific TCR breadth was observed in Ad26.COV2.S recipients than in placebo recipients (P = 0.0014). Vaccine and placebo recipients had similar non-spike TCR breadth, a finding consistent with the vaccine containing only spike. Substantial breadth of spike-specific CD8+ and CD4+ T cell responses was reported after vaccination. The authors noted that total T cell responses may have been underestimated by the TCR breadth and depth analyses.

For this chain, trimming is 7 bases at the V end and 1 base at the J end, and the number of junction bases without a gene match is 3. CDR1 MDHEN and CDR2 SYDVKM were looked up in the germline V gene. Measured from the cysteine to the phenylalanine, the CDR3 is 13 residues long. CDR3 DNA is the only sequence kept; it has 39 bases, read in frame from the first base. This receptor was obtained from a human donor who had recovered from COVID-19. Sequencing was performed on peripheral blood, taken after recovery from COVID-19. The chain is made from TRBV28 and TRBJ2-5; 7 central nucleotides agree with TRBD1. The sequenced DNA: TGTGCCAGCACCACAGGGGCCCAAGAGACCCAGTACTTC. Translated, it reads CASTTGAQETQYF. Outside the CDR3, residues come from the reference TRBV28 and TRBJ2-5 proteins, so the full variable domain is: DVKVTQSSRYLVKRTGEKVFLECVQDMDHENMFWYRQDPGLGLRLIYFSYDVKMKEKGDIPEGYSVSREKKERFSLILESASTNQTSMYLCASTTGAQETQYFGPGTRLLVL.